This TCR beta chain comes out of a study of CXCR3-negative and CXCR3-positive naive CD8 T cells (dated by TCRdb to about 2019). Concerning the study at large: Roughly 140 million TRB reads were obtained in total, roughly 1.5 +/- 0.3 million reads per library. TRBV-TRBJ cluster analysis included naive subsets from roughly 5 donors and memory cells from 3 donors. Data from roughly twelve donors, pooled across two independent experiments, went into the diversity and physicochemical repertoire analyses.

The CDR3 numbers 19 residues from cysteine through phenylalanine. The entry carries no DNA sequence. CDR1 and CDR2, looked up from the germline V gene, are SGHTA and FQGTGA. Sequencing relied on a NextSeq 550. The Human TCR Profiling Kit (MiLaboratory) was used to make UMI-labeled 5' RACE TRB cDNA libraries. cDNA synthesis used the entire amount of extracted RNA, and PCR amplification then used the entire amount of cDNA produced. Libraries were prepared in parallel with an identical number of PCR cycles. In the paper's pipeline: With a requirement of at least two reads per UMI, MIGEC and MiXCR extracted about 50,000 +/- 10,000 unique UMI-labeled TRB cDNA molecules per library. Each library averaged approximately 40,000 +/- 10,000 functional in-frame TRB CDR3 nucleotide clonotypes without stop codons. After each sample was downsampled to 5000 UMI-labeled TRB molecules, VDJtools was used to calculate diversity metrics such as normalized Shannon-Wiener and Chao1. VDJtools was used to calculate clonotype-size-weighted physicochemical properties of the central five CDR3 residues, namely interaction energy, strength, volume and Kidera factor 4. Reprocessed by TCRdb, the reads give a single entry per CDR3 protein sequence, without DNA. The authors' filters were not applied to this entry. The sample's table lists a count of over 95,000 distinct CDR3 sequences. The ten largest account for approximately 0.36% of the sample.

As concerns this clonotype: Its antigen has not been determined.

Each CD8+ T cell subset was flow-sorted in triplicate, with under 350,000 cells per subset placed directly into RLT lysis buffer. To keep memory contaminants out, a stringent definition of naive CD8+ T cells was applied: CD45RO-CCR7+CD27+CD95-. Using standard density gradient centrifugation, peripheral blood mononuclear cells were isolated from buffy coats. A FACSAria III was used to flow-sort naive CXCR3-negative and CXCR3-positive CD8+ T cells. Total RNA was extracted from sorted cells using an RNeasy Mini Kit. What the study reported, not specific to this receptor: Repertoire diversity was comparably high in both naive subsets but much lower in memory CD8+ T cells. TRB CDR3s from CXCR3-positive naive cells showed higher hydrophobicity (lower Kidera factor 4), lower energy, and higher strength and volume indices than CXCR3-negative naive cells. TRBV-TRBJ usage was similar between naive CXCR3-negative and CXCR3-positive cells from the same donor, while memory cells showed distinct patterns. CXCR3 expression partially decreased after cryopreservation, so most assays used freshly isolated PBMCs. Surface CD5, linked to self-reactivity in mice, was comparable between naive subsets; TCR interaction strength was therefore also inferred from TRB CDR3 physicochemical properties.

The sample comprised naive CXCR3+ CD8+ T cells from blood. What this sample's cell subset or site label stands for: CD45RO-CCR7+CD27+CD95- naive CD8+ T cells expressing CXCR3 (TNR3+). The receptor chain draws on TRBV7-3 and TRBJ1-6. This clonotype was sampled from a human donor in good health. Some clones in this sample may be carry-over from other donors' samples. The CDR3 protein sequence reads: CASSLGFEIRSSYNSPLHF.